The 18 T cell receptor beta chains below all came from one sample that was sequenced in a study of T cell changes during pregnancy in multiple sclerosis. Produced via immunoSEQ multiplex PCR; TCRdb's table is partial and in-frame only. Among 55,000 to 80,000 clones listed, 93% were seen once. The sequencing here drew on CD8+ T cells from peripheral blood mononuclear cells, taken in the second trimester of pregnancy. Source of these receptors: a female donor with multiple sclerosis, enrolled in a pregnancy study.

The V gene is TRBV30, the J gene TRBJ1-4; 10 nucleotides match TRBD1. CDR1 GTSNPN and CDR2 SVGIG come from the germline V gene (reference sequence). The CDR3 is 14 amino acids. V trimming: 1 base; J trimming: 8 bases; junction bases outside the gene matches: 4. The CDR3 bases are TGTGCCTGGAGTGGGACAGGGGGAAGGGAAAAACTGTTTTTT. Protein product: CAWSGTGGREKLFF.

The rearrangement uses TRBV7-8 and TRBJ2-1; 7 positions agree with TRBD2. V lost 3 bases to trimming and J lost 3 bases; unmatched junction nucleotides: 11. This CDR3 spans 17 amino acids. Germline assignment: CDR1 SGHVS and CDR2 FQNEAQ. The CDR3 reads CASSLELGGVFYNEQFF. The CDR3 nucleotides read TGTGCCAGCAGCTTGGAATTGGGAGGGGTTTTCTACAATGAGCAGTTCTTC.

The chain carries TRBV12-1 and TRBJ2-1; TRBD2 is the table's D call and was not checked against the DNA. TRBV12-1 corresponds to a pseudogene. The CDR3 sequence is 13 residues long. CDR3 loop: CASSPSDSPEQFF. The CDR3 nucleotides are TGTGCCAGCAGCCCCTCGGACTCGCCGGAGCAGTTCTTC.

This chain links TRBV19 with TRBJ2-1; D gene uncertain. From germline, CDR1 is LNHDA and CDR2 SQIVND (reference sequence). V lost 1 base to trimming and J lost 0 bases, with 7 bases between them. This CDR3 contains 15 residues. The CDR3 DNA follows: TGTGCCAGTAGTATAGGTCCTAGCTCCTACAATGAGCAGTTCTTC. Translating it yields CASSIGPSSYNEQFF.

The gene calls are TRBV2 and TRBJ2-1; 9 nucleotides match TRBD2. This CDR3 is 16 amino acids long. The germline gives CDR1 SNHLY, CDR2 FYNNEI. V lost 6 bases to trimming and J lost 6 bases; unmatched junction nucleotides: 12. Here the CDR3 reads CASSEMGGRAGNEQFF. The CDR3 bases are TGTGCCAGCAGCGAGATGGGCGGGAGGGCGGGCAATGAGCAGTTCTTC.

The gene calls are TRBV27 and TRBJ2-1; 9 bases fit TRBD1. Germline V gene sequence: CDR1 MNHEY, CDR2 SMNVEV (reference sequence). This CDR3 has 16 amino acids. J lost 3 bases, V lost 0 bases, and 3 bases had no gene match. The CDR3 bases are TGTGCCAGCAGTTTATCCGGGACAGGGTTCTACAATGAGCAGTTCTTC. Its protein is CASSLSGTGFYNEQFF.

This chain uses TRBV30 with TRBJ2-7, with 8 bases identical to TRBD2. V was pared by 1 base and J by 7 bases, with 6 bases of the junction left unmatched. Germline V gene lookup returns CDR1 GTSNPN and CDR2 SVGIG (reference sequence). The length of the CDR3 is 13 residues. CDR3 sequence reads: CAWSEAGGREQYF. The CDR3 DNA sequence: TGTGCCTGGAGTGAGGCGGGAGGTCGGGAGCAGTACTTC.

V usage is TRBV28 and J usage is TRBJ2-7; 8 nucleotides align to TRBD1. The length of the CDR3 is 15 residues. Germline CDR1 reads MDHEN; CDR2 reads SYDVKM. V trimming: 3 bases; J trimming: 2 bases; junction bases outside the gene matches: 6. For the CDR3, the DNA is TGTGCCAGCAGTTTCCCGGACAGGGATCCCTACGAGCAGTACTTC. Its protein is CASSFPDRDPYEQYF.

This clone counts as medium-sized. The CDR3 spells CSVHRGSTYNEQFF. For the CDR3, the DNA is TGCAGCGTTCACAGGGGAAGTACTTACAATGAGCAGTTCTTC. The V gene is TRBV29-1, the J gene TRBJ2-1; 7 nucleotides agree with TRBD1. Germline CDR1 SQVTM, CDR2 ANQGSEA. V lost 5 bases to trimming and J lost 4 bases; unmatched junction nucleotides: 8. The CDR3 runs to 14 residues.

The chain is built from TRBV6-1 and TRBJ1-5; D is unclear. The CDR3 contains 15 residues. In germline, CDR1 is MNHNS, CDR2 SASEGT. Trimming removed 4 bases at V and 1 base at J, with 11 bases between. CDR3 DNA: TGTGCCAGCAGTGTTGAGGGAGGCAGCAATCAGCCCCAGCATTTT. Its translation is CASSVEGGSNQPQHF.

The CDR3 DNA is TGCAGCGCTACCGGCGGGGATAACACTGAAGCTTTCTTT. It encodes CSATGGDNTEAFF. This rearrangement joins TRBV29-1 to TRBJ1-1, with no clear D. The germline V gene has CDR1 SQVTM and CDR2 ANQGSEA. Deletions cut 7 bases from V and 2 bases from J, with 14 bases between. The CDR3 extends over 13 amino acids.

V and J are TRBV6-1 and TRBJ1-4, with TRBD1 matching over 9 bases. The CDR3 has 15 amino acids. Germline V gene sequence: CDR1 MNHNS, CDR2 SASEGT. Losses at the gene ends were 7 bases for V and 3 bases for J; bases not matched to a gene: 6. The CDR3 loop is CASNGQGSANEKLFF. In DNA form, the CDR3 reads TGTGCCAGCAATGGACAGGGGTCGGCTAATGAAAAACTGTTTTTT.

J is TRBJ2-5 and V is TRBV11-1, with a weak D call TRBD1 (5 bases). Trimming pared 5 bases from V and 5 bases from J, leaving 6 bases between. This CDR3 is built from 11 residues. Germline CDR1 is SGHAT and CDR2 is FQDESV (reference sequence). DNA of the CDR3: TGTGCCAGCAGCCACAGGGAGACCCAGTACTTC. Translating gives CASSHRETQYF.

Only one count was recorded for this clone. In DNA form, the CDR3 reads TGTGCCTGGATCGGGACTAGCGGGTACACCGGGGAGCTGTTTTTT. Encoded protein: CAWIGTSGYTGELFF. This chain uses TRBV30 with TRBJ2-2; 12 nucleotides align to TRBD2. Trimming removed 4 bases from V and 3 bases from J; junction bases left unmatched: 3. The CDR3 extends over 15 amino acids. Germline values: CDR1 GTSNPN, CDR2 SVGIG (reference sequence).

The CDR3 region has the DNA TGTGCCATCAGTGAGCAGACTAGCGGAGGAGGCTTTCACGAGCAGTACTTC. Encoded protein: CAISEQTSGGGFHEQYF. The V gene is TRBV10-3, the J gene TRBJ2-7, with TRBD2 identical over 9 bases. The CDR3 sequence is 17 residues long. With V trimmed by 2 bases and J by 5 bases, 13 bases remained unmatched. Germline assignment: CDR1 ENHRY and CDR2 SYGVKD.

The chain combines TRBV7-9 with TRBJ1-2; D not resolved. Germline V gene data show CDR1 as SEHNR and CDR2 as FQNEAQ (reference sequence). The V gene lost 4 bases and the J gene lost 4 bases, with 13 bases spanning the gap. The CDR3 is 14 residues long. For the CDR3, the DNA is TGTGCCAGCAGCTCGGAGGCCCGAGGCTATGGCTACACCTTC. This sequence encodes CASSSEARGYGYTF.

The rearrangement links TRBV10-3 to TRBJ2-1; possibly TRBD2 for D (7 bases). With 3 bases removed from V and 0 bases from J, the gap between germline ends came to 21 bases. The germline V gene has CDR1 ENHRY and CDR2 SYGVKD. This CDR3 has 19 amino acids. This CDR3 reads CAISDLPGAGESSYNEQFF. CDR3 bases: TGTGCCATCAGTGACCTCCCGGGGGCGGGAGAGTCCTCCTACAATGAGCAGTTCTTC.

The genes are TRBV4-1 and TRBJ1-4, with D tentatively TRBD1 (5 bases). Per the germline V gene, CDR1 is MGHRA and CDR2 is YSYEKL. CDR3 length: 14 residues. Deletions cut 1 base from V and 8 bases from J, with 11 bases between. The CDR3, as DNA: TGCGCCAGCAGCCAAGGGCAGCGGGACGAAAAACTGTTTTTT. Amino acids: CASSQGQRDEKLFF.